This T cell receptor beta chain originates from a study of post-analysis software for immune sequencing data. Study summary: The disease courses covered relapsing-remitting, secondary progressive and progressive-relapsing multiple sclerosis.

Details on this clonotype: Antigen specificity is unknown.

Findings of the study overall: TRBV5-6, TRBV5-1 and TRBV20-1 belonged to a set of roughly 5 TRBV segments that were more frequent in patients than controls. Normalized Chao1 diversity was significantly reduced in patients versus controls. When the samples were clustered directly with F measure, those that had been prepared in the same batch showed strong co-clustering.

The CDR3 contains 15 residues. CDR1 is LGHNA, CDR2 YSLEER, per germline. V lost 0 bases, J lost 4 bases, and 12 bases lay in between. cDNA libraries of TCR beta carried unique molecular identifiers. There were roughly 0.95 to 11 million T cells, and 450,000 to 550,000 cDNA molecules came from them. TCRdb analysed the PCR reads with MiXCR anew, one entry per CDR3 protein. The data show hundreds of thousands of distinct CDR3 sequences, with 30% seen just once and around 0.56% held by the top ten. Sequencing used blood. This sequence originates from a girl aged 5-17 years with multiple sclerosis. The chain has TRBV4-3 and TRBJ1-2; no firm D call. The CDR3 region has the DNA TGCGCCAGCAGCCAAGATCTCGCTTCTGGCTATGGCTACACCTTC. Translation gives CASSQDLASGYGYTF.